This T cell receptor (beta chain) stems from a study of OX40 agonist ivuxolimab in advanced cancers. Study-wide findings and caveats: In general, CD8+ T cells held more expanded clones than CD4+ did, on average.

A few counts support this clone. Its antigen is undetermined. The germline V gene has CDR1 SNHLY and CDR2 FYNNEI. Trimming cost V 1 base and J 2 bases, with 9 bases left between them. The CDR3 contains 15 residues. The assay was immunoSEQ multiplex PCR, and TCRdb's table has in-frame clones only and misses some. The sample includes approximately 67,000 clones, more than 75% seen only once; the top ten take 2% to 2.5%. The receptor's source is an adult with an advanced solid tumor such as melanoma, head and neck, liver or kidney cancer. This material consisted of CD4+ or CD8+ T cells sorted from blood, taken in a trial of the OX40 agonist ivuxolimab. V is TRBV2 and J is TRBJ2-1; TRBD2 might be the D (5 bases). CDR3 sequence reads: CASSEEAATYNEQFF. As DNA, the CDR3 is TGTGCCAGCAGTGAAGAAGCGGCTACCTACAATGAGCAGTTCTTC.